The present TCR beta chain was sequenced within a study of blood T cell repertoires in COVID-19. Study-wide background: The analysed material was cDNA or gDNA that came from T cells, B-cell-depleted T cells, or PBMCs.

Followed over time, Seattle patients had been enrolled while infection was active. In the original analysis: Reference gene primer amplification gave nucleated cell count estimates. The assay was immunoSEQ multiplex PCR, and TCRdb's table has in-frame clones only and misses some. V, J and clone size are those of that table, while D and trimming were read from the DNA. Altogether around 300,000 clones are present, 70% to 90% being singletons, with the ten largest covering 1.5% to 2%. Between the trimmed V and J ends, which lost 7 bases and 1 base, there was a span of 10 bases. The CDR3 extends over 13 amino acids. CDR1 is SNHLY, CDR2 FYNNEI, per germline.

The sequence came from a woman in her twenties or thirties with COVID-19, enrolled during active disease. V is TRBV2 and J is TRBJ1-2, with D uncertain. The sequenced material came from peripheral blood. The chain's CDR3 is CASTTEVNYGYTF. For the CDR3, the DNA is TGTGCCAGCACTACAGAAGTTAACTATGGCTACACCTTC.